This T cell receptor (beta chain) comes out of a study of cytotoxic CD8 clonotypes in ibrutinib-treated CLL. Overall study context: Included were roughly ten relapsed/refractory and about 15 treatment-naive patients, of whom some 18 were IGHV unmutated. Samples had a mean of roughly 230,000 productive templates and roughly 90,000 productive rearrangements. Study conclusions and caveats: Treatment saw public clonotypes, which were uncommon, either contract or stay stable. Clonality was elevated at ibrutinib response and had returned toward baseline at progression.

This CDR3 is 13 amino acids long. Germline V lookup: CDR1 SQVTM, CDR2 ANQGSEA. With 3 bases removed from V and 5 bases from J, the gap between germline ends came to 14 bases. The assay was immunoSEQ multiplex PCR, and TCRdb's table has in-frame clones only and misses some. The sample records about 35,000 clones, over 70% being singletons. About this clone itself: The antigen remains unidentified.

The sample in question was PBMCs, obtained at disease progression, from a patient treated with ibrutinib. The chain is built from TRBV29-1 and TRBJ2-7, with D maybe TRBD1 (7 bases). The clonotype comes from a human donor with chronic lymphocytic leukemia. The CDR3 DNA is TGCAGCGTTGAGCCCCAGGGGGGCCACGAGCAGTACTTC. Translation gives CSVEPQGGHEQYF.